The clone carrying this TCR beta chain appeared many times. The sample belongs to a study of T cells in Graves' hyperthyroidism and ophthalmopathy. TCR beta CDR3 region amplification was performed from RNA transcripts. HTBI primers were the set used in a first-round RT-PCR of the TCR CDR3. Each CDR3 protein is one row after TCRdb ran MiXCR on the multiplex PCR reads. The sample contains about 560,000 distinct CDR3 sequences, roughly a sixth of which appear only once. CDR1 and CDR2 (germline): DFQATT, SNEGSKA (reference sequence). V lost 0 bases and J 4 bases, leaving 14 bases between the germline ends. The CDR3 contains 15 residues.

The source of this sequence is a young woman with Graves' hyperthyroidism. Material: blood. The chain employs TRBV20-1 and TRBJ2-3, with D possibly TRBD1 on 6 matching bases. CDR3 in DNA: TGCAGTGCTAGAGATAGCAGGGGACCGGCAGATACGCAGTATTTT. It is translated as CSARDSRGPADTQYF.